This T cell receptor beta chain was retrieved from a study of blood T cell repertoires in COVID-19. Overall study context: Spain, Italy and the United States supplied samples that represented acute and convalescent COVID-19.

The V gene end was trimmed by 3 bases and the J gene end by 2 bases; junction bases not matched to a gene: 18. The CDR3 runs to 19 residues. Germline assignment: CDR1 DFQATT and CDR2 SNEGSKA (reference sequence). As originally analysed: From reference gene primer amplification, estimates of nucleated cell counts were derived. Sequenced by immunoSEQ multiplex PCR; TCRdb stores in-frame clones only, minus some. Clone size and V and J calls were adopted from that table, with D and trimming inferred from the DNA. The data show about 23,000 clones, with around 94% seen just once and 3.5% to 4.5% held by the top ten.

The V call is TRBV20-1, the J call TRBJ2-1; 8 bases match TRBD2. Sequenced sample: peripheral blood. The receptor's source is a woman in her 50s with active COVID-19. The CDR3 DNA sequence: TGCAGTGCTAGTGGGGCTCGGAGGGGTAGCGGGACCACCTACAATGAGCAGTTCTTC. Amino acids: CSASGARRGSGTTYNEQFF.